The 14 T cell receptor beta chains below come from one sample, sequenced in a study of regulatory T cells in long-lasting Graves disease. Time point of the sample: newly diagnosed GD, antithyroid drugs for less than 3 months. PBMC RNA served as the TCR library source. The TCR beta library used iRepertoire HTBI primers with Arm-PCR amplification of CDR3. TCRdb passed the multiplex PCR reads through MiXCR, listing each CDR3 protein once. Seen here are some 230,000 distinct CDR3 sequences, around 18% observed once, and the top ten hold approximately 24%. Sequenced material: peripheral blood mononuclear cells (PBMCs), taken at new diagnosis, from a patient treated with antithyroid drugs. These receptors all stem from a female donor with Graves disease.

This clonotype was detected only a few times. This rearrangement joins TRBV7-8 to TRBJ2-5; 10 bases align to TRBD2. Germline-derived CDR1 and CDR2 are SGHVS and FQNEAQ. This CDR3 has 15 amino acids. Losses at the gene ends were 1 base for V and 5 bases for J; bases not matched to a gene: 4. The CDR3 reads CASSLVASGSETQYF. The CDR3 nucleotides read TGTGCCAGCAGCTTAGTTGCTAGCGGGAGTGAGACCCAGTACTTC.

The V and J genes are TRBV12-3 or TRBV12-4 and TRBJ1-6; tentative D call: TRBD1 (6 bases). The CDR3 totals 14 residues. V lost 2 bases and J lost 11, with 13 bases in between. Here the CDR3 reads CASSLQGGTAPLHF. For the CDR3, the DNA is TGTGCCAGCAGTTTACAAGGGGGAACGGCACCCCTCCACTTT.

This clonotype occurred many times. The chain has TRBV24-1 and TRBJ2-3, with TRBD2 identical over 10 bases. J gave up 1 base and V 9 bases, and 6 bases lay outside the gene matches. The CDR3 contains 15 residues. Germline values: CDR1 KGHDR, CDR2 SFDVKD. CDR3 protein: CATAAGGQGTDTQYF. In nucleotides, the CDR3 is TGTGCCACCGCAGCGGGAGGGCAGGGCACAGATACGCAGTATTTT.

This clonotype has only a few counts. The chain joins TRBV3-1 to TRBJ2-7; 8 positions match TRBD2. This CDR3 spans 15 amino acids. CDR1 LGHDT and CDR2 YNNKEL come from the germline V gene (reference sequence). V dropped 3 bases and J dropped 7; count of bases not matched to a gene: 11. The CDR3: CASSHRTSRQEEQYF. In DNA, the CDR3 is TGTGCCAGCAGCCATCGGACTAGCCGACAGGAGGAGCAGTACTTC.

This clonotype was seen ten or more times. V usage is TRBV12-3 or TRBV12-4 and J usage is TRBJ1-2; D gene unclear. The V end lost 2 bases, the J end lost 4 bases, and 8 bases lay between the germline ends. The CDR3 runs to 13 residues. The CDR3, as DNA: TGTGCCAGCAGTTTAAGGACCACCTATGGCTACACCTTC. Translating gives CASSLRTTYGYTF.

This clonotype was counted ten times or more. The chain has TRBV6-1 and TRBJ2-7; possible D gene TRBD2, 6 bases. The CDR3 has 14 amino acids. The V and J ends lost 7 bases and 1 base respectively, with 14 bases between them. CDR1 and CDR2 from the germline V gene are MNHNS and SASEGT. The CDR3 nucleotides read TGTGCCAGCACCTGGGACTCGACTTCCTACGAGCAGTACTTC. Its protein product is CASTWDSTSYEQYF.

The chain joins TRBV11-3 to TRBJ2-1; D ambiguous. The CDR3 consists of 13 residues. V shed 1 base and J shed 4 bases, with 5 bases lying between them. Germline lookup yields CDR1 SGHNT and CDR2 YENEEA. CDR3 bases: TGTGCCAGCAGCTTAGTAGTATACAATGAGCAGTTCTTC. Translation: CASSLVVYNEQFF.

At least ten counts were recorded for this clonotype. The chain combines TRBV9 with TRBJ2-5, with TRBD2 identical over 8 bases. This CDR3 contains 13 residues. Germline-derived CDR1 and CDR2 are SGDLS and YYNGEE. Germline trimming cut 6 bases from V and 2 bases from J; bases unmatched to any gene: 3. CDR3 nucleotide sequence: TGTGCCAGCACGGGGGGGGATCAAGAGACCCAGTACTTC. This sequence encodes CASTGGDQETQYF.

J is TRBJ2-7 and V is TRBV10-3, with 12 bases lining up with TRBD2. Trimming cost V 6 bases and J 3 bases; bases outside gene matches: 6. The CDR3 covers 15 residues. Germline assignment: CDR1 ENHRY and CDR2 SYGVKD. DNA of the CDR3: TGTGCCATCAGGAGGAGACTAGCGGGGGACTACGAGCAGTACTTC. It is translated as CAIRRRLAGDYEQYF.

This clonotype was seen many times. The CDR3 DNA follows: TGCGCCAGCAGCCAATCACCGGGACAGCAAGAGACCCAGTACTTC. Its protein is CASSQSPGQQETQYF. This chain joins TRBV4-1 and TRBJ2-5; 7 bases align to TRBD1. The CDR3 is 15 amino acids. J gave up 2 bases and V 2 bases, and 5 bases lay outside the gene matches. Germline lookup yields CDR1 MGHRA and CDR2 YSYEKL.

In this sample, this clonotype turned up many times. The gene calls are TRBV4-2 and TRBJ2-3, with D possibly matching TRBD2 (6 bases). Germline V lookup: CDR1 LGHNA, CDR2 YNFKEQ. This CDR3 spans 16 amino acids. V lost 1 base and J 1 base, leaving 12 bases between the germline ends. CDR3 in amino acids: CASSQALASGTDTQYF. The DNA of the CDR3 is TGTGCCAGCAGCCAAGCGCTGGCTAGCGGCACAGATACGCAGTATTTT.

In its sample, this clonotype was seen once. The V gene is TRBV2, the J gene TRBJ2-1; TRBD2 agrees at 10 bases. With V trimmed by 6 bases and J by 2 bases, 10 bases remained unmatched. The CDR3 totals 17 residues. In germline, CDR1 is SNHLY, CDR2 FYNNEI. CDR3: CASSLVLAGGTYNEQFF. In nucleotides, the CDR3 is TGTGCCAGCAGCTTAGTGTTAGCGGGAGGCACCTACAATGAGCAGTTCTTC. Combining the CDR3 with reference TRBV2 and TRBJ2-1 gives the whole variable domain EPEVTQTPSHQVTQMGQEVILRCVPISNHLYFYWYRQILGQKVEFLVSFYNNEISEKSEIFDDQFSVERPDGSNFTLKIRSTKLEDSAMYFCASSLVLAGGTYNEQFFGPGTRLTVL.

This clonotype was observed at least ten times. The rearrangement uses TRBV6-5 and TRBJ1-1; tentative D call: TRBD1 (6 bases). The CDR3 has 15 residues. Per the germline V gene, CDR1 is MNHEY and CDR2 is SVGAGI. V lost 4 bases and J lost 1, with 13 bases in between. In nucleotides, the CDR3 is TGTGCCAGCAGTTTCGTAGGCAGGGGGAACACTGAAGCTTTCTTT. Amino acid sequence: CASSFVGRGNTEAFF.

Concerning this clonotype: With a far larger clone one base away, a read error is the likely cause. The chain recombines TRBV2 with TRBJ2-1, with 8 positions matching TRBD2. This CDR3 is built from 16 residues. Looked up from germline, CDR1 is SNHLY and CDR2 is FYNNEI. V lost 5 bases and J lost 8; bases outside the gene matches: 14. The CDR3 spells CASSPGTRGSGDEQFF. CDR3 in DNA: TGTGCCAGCAGTCCGGGGACTAGAGGGAGCGGCGATGAGCAGTTCTTC.